Listed below are T cell receptor beta chains from one sample, sequenced in a study of cytomegalovirus exposure and HLA in healthy donors. Sequencing used immunoSEQ multiplex PCR; TCRdb keeps in-frame clones, though not all of them. The clone table shows some 150,000 clones, with the ten largest holding less than 3.5%. Sample: PBMCs. These receptors all come from a middle-aged man in good health and CMV-seronegative. Both conserved end residues are part of each CDR3.

length	J	V	CDR3
16	TRBJ1-3	TRBV18	CASSGSTDLSGNTIYF
15	TRBJ1-6	TRBV12-5	CASGIGGTANSPLHF
13	TRBJ2-3	TRBV5-1	CASSIGQTDTQYF
12	TRBJ1-1	TRBV29-1	CSVGGGSAEAFF
16	TRBJ2-7	TRBV25-1	CASSRTALKRTYEQYF
16	TRBJ1-2	TRBV25-1	CASSNRDVWEGYGYTF
14	TRBJ2-1	TRBV7-2	CASSPGGSYNEQFF
17	TRBJ1-2	TRBV4-1	CASSQDPHNGGDSGYTF
15	TRBJ1-4	TRBV19	CASSIRGHWNEKLFF
11	TRBJ1-5	TRBV20-1	CSTFWPQPQHF
14	TRBJ2-5	TRBV6-6	CASSRGGIQETQYF
15	TRBJ2-2	TRBV9	CASSVDDRGTGELFF
15	TRBJ2-7	TRBV7-2	CASSLYPRDRIHQYF
13	TRBJ1-1	TRBV29-1	CSVASLGGAEAFF
14	TRBJ2-2	TRBV6-6	CASKEGGHTGELFF
14	TRBJ1-6	TRBV15	CATSRDKIGTVLHF
13	TRBJ1-1	TRBV2	CASSEAGNTEAFF
12	TRBJ1-6	TRBV9	CASNRGNSPLHF
13	TRBJ2-5	TRBV6-5	CASSRSGAETQYF
14	TRBJ2-7	TRBV7-9	CASSLRGGVREQYF
16	TRBJ1-2	TRBV9	CASSVGEGRLDYGYTF
15	TRBJ2-5	TRBV6-5	CASSYYDRNQETQYF
13	TRBJ1-1	TRBV6-5	CASSLGTGGEAFF
15	TRBJ1-4	TRBV19	CASSSQSLGSEKLFF
12	TRBJ1-1	TRBV7-9	CASSWGDRLAFF
13	TRBJ1-1	TRBV18	CASSHALGAEAFF
16	TRBJ1-5	TRBV5-6	CASSFNRPYSNQPQHF
16	TRBJ1-3	TRBV18	CASSPRGVPSGNTIYF
12	TRBJ1-1	TRBV5-6	CASSLATGEAFF
14	TRBJ2-1	TRBV5-6	CASTLEDRYNEQFF
15	TRBJ2-3	TRBV10-2	CASSLLGGGADTQYF
14	TRBJ2-7	TRBV2	CASSGGGSSYEQYF
15	TRBJ2-1	TRBV5-1	CASRGLAGDYNEQFF
14	TRBJ2-7	TRBV11-2	CASSPGTVLYEQYF
14	TRBJ2-7	TRBV7-9	CASSFRETSYEQYF
16	TRBJ1-5	TRBV28	CASSPTRIVGHQPQHF
18	TRBJ2-5	TRBV5-4	CASSSSPGLAGGQETQYF
15	TRBJ1-5	TRBV7-8	CASSLDRGPNQPQHF
18	TRBJ2-2	TRBV7-9	CASNFGRERAEGIGELFF
18	TRBJ2-7	TRBV12-2	CASRLDPLDREVPYEQYF
15	TRBJ2-2	TRBV5-6	CASSFGTGGSGELFF